Described below is a single TCR beta chain sequence and its context. Antigen: not known. This sample is part of a study of cytomegalovirus exposure and HLA in healthy donors. The study's findings and limits: Presence/absence results assume similar sequencing depth per donor, which may not hold.

PCR involved 60 Vbeta and 13 Jbeta primers. The table came from immunoSEQ multiplex PCR; TCRdb's copy has only in-frame clones and leaves some out. The sample has about 150,000 clones; about 80% are singletons. Deletions cut 2 bases from V and 4 bases from J, with 11 bases between. This CDR3 has 14 amino acids. Germline-derived CDR1 and CDR2 are MNHNS and SASEGT. The source material was PBMCs. The chain joins TRBV6-1 to TRBJ1-1, with D tentatively TRBD1 (6 bases). This clonotype originated in a male donor in good health and CMV-seronegative. The CDR3 is CASSERQGTTEAFF. CDR3 nucleotide sequence: TGTGCCAGCAGTGAACGGCAGGGGACCACTGAAGCTTTCTTT.